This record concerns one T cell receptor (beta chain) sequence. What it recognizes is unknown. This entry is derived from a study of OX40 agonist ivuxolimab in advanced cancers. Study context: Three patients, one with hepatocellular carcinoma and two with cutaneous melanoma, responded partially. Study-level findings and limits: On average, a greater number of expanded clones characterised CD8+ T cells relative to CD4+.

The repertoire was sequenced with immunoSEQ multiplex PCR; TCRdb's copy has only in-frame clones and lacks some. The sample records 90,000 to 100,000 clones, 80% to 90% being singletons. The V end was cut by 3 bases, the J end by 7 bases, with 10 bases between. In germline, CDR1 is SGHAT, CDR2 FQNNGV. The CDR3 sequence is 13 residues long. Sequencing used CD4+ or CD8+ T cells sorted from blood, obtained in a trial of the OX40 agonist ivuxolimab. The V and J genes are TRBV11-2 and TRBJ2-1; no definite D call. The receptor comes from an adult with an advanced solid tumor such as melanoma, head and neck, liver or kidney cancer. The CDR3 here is CASSLGLNNEQFF. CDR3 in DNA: TGTGCCAGCAGCTTGGGCCTCAATAATGAGCAGTTCTTC.